Here is one T cell receptor (beta chain) with its context. The antigen is unknown. Sample collection date corresponds to first hyperthyroidism diagnosis, prior to any ophthalmopathy symptoms. The data derive from a study of T cells in Graves' hyperthyroidism and ophthalmopathy. Looking at the study overall: Once the initial diagnosis was made, peripheral blood was obtained before any treatment.

General study results and limits: Peripheral blood also featured most of the thyroid clonotypes expanded above 0.001. A 13 V-J model separated ophthalmopathy from stable hyperthyroidism.

V was clipped by 9 bases and J by 6 bases, with 20 bases between them. The CDR3 runs to 14 residues. CDR1 is LNHDA and CDR2 is SQIVND in the germline V gene (reference sequence). The TCR beta CDR3 regions underwent amplification using RNA transcripts as the source. The TCR CDR3 first-round RT-PCR relied on the HTBI primer set. TCRdb processed the multiplex PCR reads anew with MiXCR; each CDR3 protein has one entry. The data contain 550,000 to 850,000 distinct CDR3 sequences, around a sixth of them singletons. The sequence came from a woman between 50 and 59 years old with Graves' hyperthyroidism that later progressed to Graves' ophthalmopathy. The material sequenced was blood. V and J are TRBV19 and TRBJ1-2; TRBD1 is a possible D gene (6 bases). Here the CDR3 DNA reads TGTGCCAGCAAGTTCTCAGGGGCGGCGAATGGCTACACCTTC. Translation: CASKFSGAANGYTF.